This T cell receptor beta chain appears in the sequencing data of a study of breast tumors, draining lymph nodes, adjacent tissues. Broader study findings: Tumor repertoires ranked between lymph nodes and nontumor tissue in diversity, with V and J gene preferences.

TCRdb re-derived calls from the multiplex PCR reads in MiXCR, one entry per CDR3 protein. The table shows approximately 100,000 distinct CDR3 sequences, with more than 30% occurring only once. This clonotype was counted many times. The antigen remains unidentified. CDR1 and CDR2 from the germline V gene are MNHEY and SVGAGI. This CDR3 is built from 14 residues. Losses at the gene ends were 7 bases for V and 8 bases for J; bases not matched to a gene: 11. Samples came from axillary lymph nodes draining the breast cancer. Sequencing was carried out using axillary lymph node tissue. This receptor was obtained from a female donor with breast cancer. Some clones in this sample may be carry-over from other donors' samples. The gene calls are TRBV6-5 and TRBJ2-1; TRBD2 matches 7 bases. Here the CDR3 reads CASKSGLSGHEQFF. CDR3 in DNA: TGTGCCAGCAAGTCGGGACTATCCGGCCATGAGCAGTTCTTC.